A single sample is the source of the 24 T cell receptor beta chains below, sequenced in a study of cytomegalovirus exposure and HLA in healthy donors (dated by TCRdb to 2016 to 2017). The library was built by means of the immunoSEQ multiplex PCR assay. The multiplex PCR relied on a mix of 60 forward primers for TCR Vbeta segments and 13 reverse primers for TCR Jbeta segments. The table comes from immuneACCESS by way of TCRdb, which keeps in-frame sequences with V and J called. Part of the clones is missing from these tables; in studies checked, under half for an unresolved V gene and the rest for unknown reasons. The sample yields about 190,000 clones; around 84% were counted once. The top ten constitute approximately 2% of the sample. Sequencing input: PBMCs. The receptors here all came from a woman under 30 in good health and CMV-seronegative.

The chain joins TRBV7-9 to TRBJ1-2; 11 bases align to TRBD1. This CDR3 comprises 16 residues. The V gene's germline CDR1 is SEHNR and CDR2 FQNEAQ (reference sequence). V dropped 1 base and J dropped 8; count of bases not matched to a gene: 9. CDR3 nucleotides: TGTGCCAGCAGCTTAGGTTATGGGACAGGGGGATACGGCTACACCTTC. This translates into CASSLGYGTGGYGYTF.

The chain combines TRBV5-5 with TRBJ1-5; D possibly corresponds to TRBD1 (6 bases). V was trimmed by 2 bases and J by 6 bases, leaving 15 bases between them. CDR1 is SGHKS, CDR2 YYEKEE, per germline (reference sequence). The CDR3 loop spans 15 amino acids. CDR3 bases: TGTGCCAGCAGCTTAGGGGGACACCTTAGTCAGCCCCAGCATTTT. Translation: CASSLGGHLSQPQHF.

This chain joins TRBV30 and TRBJ2-4; 8 nucleotides align to TRBD1. The CDR3 spans 15 residues. CDR1 and CDR2 (germline): GTSNPN, SVGIG (reference sequence). V lost 1 base and J lost 9; bases outside the gene matches: 11. CDR3 amino acids: CAWSAPGTGGGIQYF. The CDR3 nucleotides are TGTGCCTGGAGTGCCCCCGGGACAGGAGGGGGCATTCAGTACTTC. Combining the CDR3 with reference TRBV30 and TRBJ2-4 gives the whole variable domain SQTIHQWPATLVQPVGSPLSLECTVEGTSNPNLYWYRQAAGRGLQLLFYSVGIGQISSEVPQNLSASRPQDRQFILSSKKLLLSDSGFYLCAWSAPGTGGGIQYFGAGTRLSVL.

The chain couples TRBV5-4 to TRBJ2-7, with D possibly TRBD2 on 5 matching bases. The germline CDR1 and CDR2 sequences are SGHNT and YYREEE (reference sequence). V dropped 4 bases and J dropped 6 bases, with 20 bases sitting between them. The length of the CDR3 is 15 residues. The CDR3 loop reads CASSPRLALTSEQYF. CDR3 in DNA: TGTGCCAGCAGCCCCCGGCTAGCCCTCACGAGCGAGCAGTACTTC. The full variable domain, in which reference TRBV5-4 and TRBJ2-7 provide the parts outside the CDR3, is ETGVTQSPTHLIKTRGQQVTLRCSSQSGHNTVSWYQQALGQGPQFIFQYYREEENGRGNFPPRFSGLQFPNYSSELNVNALELDDSALYLCASSPRLALTSEQYFGPGTRLTVT.

This chain connects TRBV21-1 to TRBJ1-6; TRBD1, as called in the table, went unchecked against the DNA. TRBV21-1 corresponds to a pseudogene. The CDR3 consists of 19 residues. The CDR3 reads CASSKGARGQGARGSPLHF. CDR3 sequence (DNA): TGTGCCAGCAGCAAAGGGGCACGCGGACAGGGGGCGCGGGGATCACCCCTCCACTTT.

This chain joins TRBV6-5 and TRBJ2-1; D perhaps matches TRBD1 (5 bases). Germline-derived CDR1 and CDR2 are MNHEY and SVGAGI. The CDR3 totals 14 residues. Trimming shortened V by 5 bases and J by 4 bases, and 12 bases separated the two germline ends. The CDR3 sequence is CASSRKQVYNEQFF. The CDR3 DNA sequence: TGTGCCAGCAGTCGTAAACAGGTTTACAATGAGCAGTTCTTC.

The V and J genes are TRBV11-1 and TRBJ2-7, with D perhaps matching TRBD1 (6 bases). The germline CDR1 and CDR2 sequences are SGHAT and FQDESV (reference sequence). Trimming stripped 5 bases from V and 7 bases from J, with 21 bases between. The CDR3 has 15 amino acids. The CDR3 region has the DNA TGTGCCAGCAGCCTTAAACCAGGGGCCCGAGGGGAGCAGTACTTC. It encodes CASSLKPGARGEQYF.

J is TRBJ1-5 and V is TRBV6-4; D unresolved. CDR3 length: 13 residues. Germline V gene lookup returns CDR1 MRHNA and CDR2 SNTAGT. V dropped 3 bases and J dropped 4 bases, with 7 bases sitting between them. The CDR3 reads CASSESINQPQHF. CDR3 sequence (DNA): TGTGCCAGCAGTGAAAGCATAAATCAGCCCCAGCATTTT.

V and J are TRBV5-1 and TRBJ1-1, with 8 bases that match TRBD1. The CDR3 runs 18 residues. Germline V gene lookup returns CDR1 SGHRS and CDR2 YFSETQ. The junction had 17 bases not matched to a gene; V was cut back by 0 bases and J by 7 bases. CDR3 DNA: TGCGCCAGCAGCTTGGCCTTAGGGCAGGGGGCGCGTTTAATTGAAGCTTTCTTT. Its translation: CASSLALGQGARLIEAFF.

The rearrangement uses TRBV7-9 and TRBJ1-4; 8 nucleotides align to TRBD1. This CDR3 is built from 15 residues. In germline, CDR1 is SEHNR, CDR2 FQNEAQ (reference sequence). J lost 6 bases, V lost 4 bases, and 7 bases had no gene match. CDR3 in amino acids: CASSSSTGVDEKLFF. In DNA, the CDR3 is TGTGCCAGCAGCTCCTCGACAGGGGTAGATGAAAAACTGTTTTTT.

The V call is TRBV5-4, the J call TRBJ1-2; possibly TRBD1 for D (6 bases). The V end was cut by 3 bases, the J end by 3 bases, with 12 bases between. There are 14 residues in the CDR3. Germline V gene data show CDR1 as SGHNT and CDR2 as YYREEE (reference sequence). The CDR3 region is CASSSQGRDYGYTF. The CDR3 DNA reads as TGTGCCAGCAGCTCACAGGGCCGTGACTATGGCTACACCTTC.

This chain uses TRBV7-6 with TRBJ1-1; the match to TRBD1 covers 8 bases. Germline lookup yields CDR1 SGHVS and CDR2 FNYEAQ. J gave up 3 bases and V 4 bases, and 16 bases lay outside the gene matches. This CDR3 is 18 amino acids long. CDR3 sequence (DNA): TGTGCCAGCAGCTATGGACAGGGCAGGATGGGATGGTACACTGAAGCTTTCTTT. It specifies CASSYGQGRMGWYTEAFF.

The rearrangement joins TRBV6-5 to TRBJ2-7, with D possibly matching TRBD2 (6 bases). The germline V and J ends were trimmed by 4 bases and 0 bases, with 13 bases remaining between them. CDR3 length: 15 amino acids. Per the germline V gene, CDR1 is MNHEY and CDR2 is SVGAGI. The CDR3 loop is CASSSGLISSYEQYF. As DNA, the CDR3 is TGTGCCAGCAGTTCGGGACTCATAAGCTCCTACGAGCAGTACTTC.

The chain has TRBV28 and TRBJ1-6; no definite D call. The CDR3 extends over 14 amino acids. Per the germline V gene, CDR1 is MDHEN and CDR2 is SYDVKM. The V gene lost 5 bases and the J gene lost 3 bases, with 8 bases spanning the gap. The CDR3 nucleotides read TGTGCCAGCAGTAACAATCTCTATAATTCACCCCTCCACTTT. It is translated as CASSNNLYNSPLHF.

This sequence joins TRBV19 and TRBJ1-4; 8 bases are shared with TRBD1. V was pared by 5 bases and J by 3 bases, with 5 bases of the junction left unmatched. Germline V gene sequence: CDR1 LNHDA, CDR2 SQIVND (reference sequence). CDR3 length: 15 residues. This CDR3 is CASSGRQGSNEKLFF. The CDR3 region has the DNA TGTGCCAGTAGTGGTCGACAGGGGTCTAATGAAAAACTGTTTTTT.

J is TRBJ2-3 and V is TRBV4-2; 11 nucleotides agree with TRBD2. After removal of 4 bases from V and 2 bases from J, the junction contained 5 bases not matched to a gene. There are 16 residues in the CDR3. CDR1 and CDR2 (germline): LGHNA, YNFKEQ. The CDR3 sequence: CASSPLAGEYTDTQYF. The CDR3 coding sequence is TGTGCCAGCAGCCCACTAGCGGGAGAGTACACAGATACGCAGTATTTT.

This clone was observed a handful of times. This rearrangement joins TRBV6-5 to TRBJ1-5, with a tentative D call TRBD1 (5 bases). Trimming left V 7 bases short and J 2 bases short, with 12 bases between. Germline loops: CDR1 MNHEY, CDR2 SVGAGI. This CDR3 spans 14 amino acids. The CDR3 loop reads CASTSGGGNQPQHF. The DNA of the CDR3 is TGTGCCAGCACCTCCGGGGGGGGCAATCAGCCCCAGCATTTT.

The genes are TRBV4-1 and TRBJ1-4; 11 nucleotides agree with TRBD1. CDR3 length equals 16 residues. CDR1 is MGHRA, CDR2 YSYEKL, per germline. Trimming removed 5 bases from V and 6 bases from J; junction bases left unmatched: 8. This chain's CDR3 is CASSKGTGGRDEKLFF. CDR3 in DNA: TGCGCCAGCAGCAAAGGGACAGGGGGTCGAGATGAAAAACTGTTTTTT.

The chain has TRBV10-3 and TRBJ2-1; possible D gene TRBD2, 5 bases. The CDR3 runs to 13 residues. Germline V gene sequence: CDR1 ENHRY, CDR2 SYGVKD. Trimming cost V 3 bases and J 9 bases, with 12 bases left between them. The CDR3 region is CAISDLTGSEQFF. The CDR3, as DNA: TGTGCCATCAGTGATTTGACGGGAAGTGAGCAGTTCTTC.

About this clone itself: Other DNA sequences in the same sample also yield this CDR3. CDR3 region: CASSPPSGTDTQYF. The CDR3 DNA sequence: TGTGCCAGCTCACCACCCTCCGGCACAGATACGCAGTATTTT. The chain is built from TRBV18 and TRBJ2-3; D is uncertain. CDR3 length equals 14 residues. CDR1 and CDR2 from the germline V gene are KGHSH and LQKENI. The V and J ends lost 0 bases and 1 base respectively, with 5 bases between them.

The rearrangement links TRBV6-6 to TRBJ2-7; D may be TRBD2 (6 bases). Trimming cost V 4 bases and J 2 bases, with 9 bases left between them. The CDR3 length is 13 residues. Germline V gives CDR1 MNHNY, CDR2 SVGAGI (reference sequence). DNA of the CDR3: TGTGCCAGCAGTTCGGGGGACGCCTACGAGCAGTACTTC. Protein product: CASSSGDAYEQYF.

The chain carries TRBV9 and TRBJ2-2; D gene ambiguous. Trimming removed 1 base at V and 7 bases at J, with 5 bases between. This CDR3 region has 12 residues. Germline V gene data show CDR1 as SGDLS and CDR2 as YYNGEE. CDR3: CASSVLFGELFF. CDR3 nucleotides: TGTGCCAGCAGCGTACTTTTCGGGGAGCTGTTTTTT.

V is TRBV6-1 and J is TRBJ2-5; TRBD1 agrees at 7 bases. The CDR3 is 14 amino acids. J gave up 6 bases and V 1 base, and 5 bases lay outside the gene matches. Germline values: CDR1 MNHNS, CDR2 SASEGT. CDR3: CASSEGGQRKTQYF. The CDR3 region has the DNA TGTGCCAGCAGTGAAGGGGGACAGAGGAAGACCCAGTACTTC.

The chain uses TRBV7-2 and TRBJ1-2; 8 bases agree with TRBD1. The CDR3 is 17 amino acids. V gave up 1 base and J gave up 6 bases; unmatched junction bases: 13. The germline CDR1 and CDR2 sequences are SGHTA and FQGNSA. The CDR3 spells CASSLVVFPGGADGYTF. CDR3 DNA sequence: TGTGCCAGCAGCTTAGTAGTTTTTCCAGGGGGCGCAGATGGCTACACCTTC.